These 5 T cell receptor beta chains originate from one sample sequenced in a study of blood T cell repertoires in COVID-19. Repertoires were generated with immunoSEQ multiplex PCR, while TCRdb's copy carries only in-frame clones and drops some. The sample includes about 63,000 clones, about 89% seen only once; the top ten take around 5.3%. The sample taken for sequencing was peripheral blood. The origin of the receptors is a man in his fifties or sixties with active COVID-19.

This chain connects TRBV24-1 to TRBJ2-1; TRBD2 matches at 14 bases. The CDR3 totals 14 residues. Losses at the gene ends were 10 bases for V and 12 bases for J; bases not matched to a gene: 10. Germline V gene data show CDR1 as KGHDR and CDR2 as SFDVKD. The CDR3 region has the DNA TGTGCCACGGGGACTAGCGGGAGAGGAGCGGGGCAGTTCTTC. Translated, it gives CATGTSGRGAGQFF.

The rearrangement links TRBV19 to TRBJ2-7, with a weak D call TRBD1 (6 bases). Trimming took off 2 bases at V and 6 bases at J, with 11 bases between the two ends. The CDR3 loop spans 13 amino acids. The germline gives CDR1 LNHDA, CDR2 SQIVND (reference sequence). This CDR3 reads CASSITGNSEQYF. The CDR3, as DNA: TGTGCCAGTAGTATAACAGGGAATAGCGAGCAGTACTTC.

The chain has TRBV19 and TRBJ2-5; the match to TRBD2 covers 7 bases. The V gene end was trimmed by 1 base and the J gene end by 2 bases; junction bases not matched to a gene: 10. CDR3 length: 17 residues. Germline lookup yields CDR1 LNHDA and CDR2 SQIVND (reference sequence). CDR3 sequence: CASSIGEGSSFQETQYF. Written as DNA, the CDR3 is TGTGCCAGTAGTATAGGGGAGGGGTCTAGCTTTCAAGAGACCCAGTACTTC.

The V gene is TRBV28, the J gene TRBJ1-3; 9 positions agree with TRBD1. The V gene end was trimmed by 4 bases and the J gene end by 3 bases; junction bases not matched to a gene: 4. The CDR3 spans 15 residues. CDR1 and CDR2 from the germline V gene are MDHEN and SYDVKM. CDR3 region: CASSYGQGFGNTIYF. CDR3 nucleotide sequence: TGTGCCAGCAGTTATGGACAGGGGTTTGGAAACACCATATATTTT.

This clone was counted once. The chain combines TRBV5-1 with TRBJ2-5; D is unclear. The CDR3 covers 14 residues. The germline V gene encodes CDR1 SGHRS and CDR2 YFSETQ. Trimming removed 4 bases at V and 8 bases at J, with 18 bases between. In DNA, the CDR3 is TGCGCCAGCAGCGTCTACTTAGACAAGAGAACCCAGTACTTC. This gives the protein CASSVYLDKRTQYF.